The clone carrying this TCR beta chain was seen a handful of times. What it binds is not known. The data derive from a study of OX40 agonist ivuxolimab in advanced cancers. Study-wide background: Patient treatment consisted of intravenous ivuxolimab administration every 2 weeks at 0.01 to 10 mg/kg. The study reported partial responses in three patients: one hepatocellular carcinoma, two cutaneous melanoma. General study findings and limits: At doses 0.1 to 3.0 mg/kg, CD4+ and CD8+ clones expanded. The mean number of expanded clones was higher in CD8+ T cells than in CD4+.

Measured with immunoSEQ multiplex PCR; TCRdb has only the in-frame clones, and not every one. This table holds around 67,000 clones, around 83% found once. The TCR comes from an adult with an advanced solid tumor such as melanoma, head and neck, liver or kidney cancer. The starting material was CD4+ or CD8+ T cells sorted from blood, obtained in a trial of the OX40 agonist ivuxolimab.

In DNA form, the CDR3 reads TGTGCCAGCTCACCATGGGGGACGGTTAACAATGAGCAGTTCTTC. This translates into CASSPWGTVNNEQFF. The rearrangement uses TRBV18 and TRBJ2-1, with D perhaps being TRBD1 or TRBD2 (5 bases each). CDR3 length: 15 amino acids. Germline CDR1 KGHSH, CDR2 LQKENI. The V and J ends lost 2 bases and 5 bases respectively, with 13 bases between them.